One sample yielded the 27 T cell receptor beta chains listed below, sequenced in a study of shared clonotypes between healthy human individuals. Assay: immunoSEQ multiplex PCR; the TCRdb copy retains only in-frame clones and omits some. Seen here are some 700,000 clones, about 92% observed once, and the top ten hold 34%. What was sequenced was memory CD8+ T cells from PBMCs. Documented subset: CD45RO+ cells pooled with CCR7-negative TemRA cells. The origin of the receptors is a man in his late teens or twenties in good health. Some clones in this sample may be carry-over from other donors' samples.

The chain links TRBV28 to TRBJ1-4; 8 nucleotides line up with TRBD1. The CDR3 is 14 residues long. V shed 5 bases, J shed 8 bases, and the junction held 7 bases outside the gene matches. The germline CDR1 and CDR2 sequences are MDHEN and SYDVKM. CDR3 protein: CASSARTGYEKLFF. In DNA, the CDR3 is TGTGCCAGCAGTGCCAGGACAGGGTACGAAAAACTGTTTTTT.

This clone occurred many times. This chain links TRBV27 with TRBJ2-7; D call uncertain. Germline CDR1 MNHEY, CDR2 SMNVEV (reference sequence). CDR3 length: 15 amino acids. With 5 bases removed from V and 0 bases from J, the gap between germline ends came to 14 bases. CDR3 nucleotides: TGTGCCAGCAGTACTCACAACACAAGCTCCTACGAGCAGTACTTC. Residues: CASSTHNTSSYEQYF.

This chain connects TRBV11-2 to TRBJ1-1, with D unresolved. Trimming left V 3 bases short and J 0 bases short, with 2 bases between. CDR3 length equals 12 residues. The germline CDR1 and CDR2 sequences are SGHAT and FQNNGV. The CDR3, as DNA: TGTGCCAGCAGCTTCCTGAACACTGAAGCTTTCTTT. It yields the protein CASSFLNTEAFF.

The chain couples TRBV10-3 to TRBJ2-1; no reliable D call. Per germline, CDR1 ENHRY and CDR2 SYGVKD. The V gene lost 1 base and the J gene lost 9 bases, with 10 bases spanning the gap. CDR3 length: 13 residues. The CDR3 DNA reads TGTGCCATCAGTGAGTTCCTAGTTACTGAGCAGTTCTTC. It is translated as CAISEFLVTEQFF.

The V call is TRBV5-1, the J call TRBJ2-7; D tentatively fits TRBD1 or TRBD2 (5 bases each). Germline V gene data show CDR1 as SGHRS and CDR2 as YFSETQ. The ends were cut back, 0 bases at V and 1 base at J, with 17 bases in the middle. This CDR3 is 17 amino acids long. CDR3 sequence reads: CASSLALFTWGSYEQYF. The CDR3 DNA is TGCGCCAGCAGCTTGGCACTTTTCACATGGGGGTCCTACGAGCAGTACTTC.

The chain employs TRBV19 and TRBJ2-7; tentatively, D is TRBD2 (6 bases). V shed 3 bases and J shed 7 bases, with 19 bases lying between them. The CDR3 has 15 residues. Germline V gene lookup returns CDR1 LNHDA and CDR2 SQIVND (reference sequence). The CDR3 is CASSIQPGLPWEQYF. The CDR3 DNA reads TGTGCCAGTAGTATCCAGCCGGGACTCCCTTGGGAGCAGTACTTC.

V and J are TRBV28 and TRBJ2-1, with TRBD2 matching over 9 bases. Germline V gene sequence: CDR1 MDHEN, CDR2 SYDVKM. V was clipped by 0 bases and J by 7 bases; unmatched bases: 1. The CDR3 is 14 residues long. CDR3 coding DNA: TGTGCCAGCAGTTTATGGCGGGAGGGGAATGAGCAGTTCTTC. This sequence encodes CASSLWREGNEQFF.

The chain joins TRBV7-9 to TRBJ1-4; D gene unclear. The CDR3 runs to 15 residues. Germline V gives CDR1 SEHNR, CDR2 FQNEAQ (reference sequence). V was pared by 0 bases and J by 0 bases, with 5 bases between. The CDR3 loop is CASSLAHTTNEKLFF. The CDR3 bases are TGTGCCAGCAGCTTAGCCCACACAACTAATGAAAAACTGTTTTTT.

There are a few counts of this clone. Being one base from a much bigger clone, this may be a read error. This chain connects TRBV7-3 to TRBJ1-1; D may be TRBD1 (5 bases). Germline V gives CDR1 SGHTA, CDR2 FQGTGA. The CDR3 length is 13 residues. V lost 5 bases and J lost 1, with 8 bases in between. The CDR3 DNA reads TGTGCCAGCAGCCAGGGACGGAACACTGAAGCTTTCTTT. It specifies CASSQGRNTEAFF.

V gene TRBV5-1 combines with J gene TRBJ2-1, with D possibly TRBD2 on 5 matching bases. The CDR3 loop spans 15 amino acids. The germline V gene encodes CDR1 SGHRS and CDR2 YFSETQ. V was pared by 0 bases and J by 10 bases, with 17 bases between. This CDR3 is CASSLEYDPPGEQFF. The CDR3 coding sequence is TGCGCCAGCAGCTTGGAATATGACCCCCCGGGGGAGCAGTTCTTC.

The chain recombines TRBV4-3 with TRBJ2-4; 11 nucleotides line up with TRBD1. The CDR3 totals 16 residues. V was clipped by 4 bases and J by 8 bases; unmatched bases: 10. The V gene's germline CDR1 is LGHNA and CDR2 YSLEER. DNA of the CDR3: TGCGCCAGCAGCCCGGGGACAGGGGGTAGTTTGGACATTCAGTACTTC. Translating it yields CASSPGTGGSLDIQYF.

V is TRBV19 and J is TRBJ1-2, with TRBD1 matching over 7 bases. Germline CDR1 and CDR2: LNHDA and SQIVND (reference sequence). The CDR3 consists of 17 residues. The V gene end was trimmed by 0 bases and the J gene end by 3 bases; junction bases not matched to a gene: 10. CDR3 sequence (DNA): TGTGCCAGTAGTATAGATCTTGAAGGGGACAGCGACTATGGCTACACCTTC. This gives the protein CASSIDLEGDSDYGYTF.

In this sample, this clone turned up a few times. The V and J genes are TRBV5-1 and TRBJ2-7, with 9 bases identical to TRBD1. This CDR3 contains 15 residues. The V gene's germline CDR1 is SGHRS and CDR2 YFSETQ. After removal of 3 bases from V and 0 bases from J, the junction contained 4 bases not matched to a gene. CDR3 region: CASSWDRDSSYEQYF. The CDR3 region has the DNA TGCGCCAGCAGCTGGGACAGGGACTCCTCCTACGAGCAGTACTTC. Based on the CDR3 plus reference TRBV5-1 and TRBJ2-7, the full variable domain is KAGVTQTPRYLIKTRGQQVTLSCSPISGHRSVSWYQQTPGQGLQFLFEYFSETQRNKGNFPGRFSGRQFSNSRSEMNVSTLELGDSALYLCASSWDRDSSYEQYFGPGTRLTVT.

The V call is TRBV7-8, the J call TRBJ2-7; 10 nucleotides line up with TRBD1. The germline V gene has CDR1 SGHVS and CDR2 FQNEAQ. Trimming cost V 5 bases and J 3 bases; bases outside gene matches: 10. The CDR3 sequence is 16 residues long. CDR3: CASSKGQGIFVYEQYF. For the CDR3, the DNA is TGTGCCAGCAGCAAGGGACAGGGGATCTTCGTCTACGAGCAGTACTTC.

The chain uses TRBV4-1 and TRBJ2-7; the D gene is possibly TRBD1 (6 bases). V was cut by 4 bases and J by 7 bases, with 14 bases left in between. The germline V gene has CDR1 MGHRA and CDR2 YSYEKL. The CDR3 has 13 amino acids. CDR3 sequence (DNA): TGCGCCAGCAGCCCGCAGGGGTTGGAGGAGCAGTACTTC. This translates into CASSPQGLEEQYF.

The V call is TRBV5-1, the J call TRBJ2-7; the D gene is possibly TRBD2 (6 bases). CDR1 is SGHRS and CDR2 is YFSETQ in the germline V gene. This CDR3 comprises 14 residues. The V gene lost 3 bases and the J gene lost 4 bases, with 14 bases spanning the gap. The CDR3 loop reads CASSYGGAGYEQYF. Here the CDR3 DNA reads TGCGCCAGCAGCTATGGAGGGGCGGGATACGAGCAGTACTTC.

In its sample, this clone was seen once. The rearrangement uses TRBV6-1 and TRBJ2-1; D might be TRBD1 or TRBD2, each matching 7 bases. This CDR3 region has 15 residues. Germline V CDR1 and CDR2: MNHNS, SASEGT. The V and J ends lost 4 bases and 6 bases respectively, with 16 bases between them. This chain's CDR3 is CASSGARGGFNEQFF. CDR3 sequence (DNA): TGTGCCAGCAGTGGGGCCAGGGGGGGATTCAATGAGCAGTTCTTC.

The chain links TRBV5-4 to TRBJ2-7; 9 nucleotides line up with TRBD1. Germline CDR1 and CDR2: SGHNT and YYREEE (reference sequence). The V and J ends lost 0 bases and 6 bases, in that order; junction bases with no gene match: 10. The CDR3 extends over 16 amino acids. The DNA for the CDR3 is TGTGCCAGCAGCTTGGGGCCGGGGACAGGGTATCGCGAGCAGTACTTC. Translation: CASSLGPGTGYREQYF.

This clone was counted only a few times. V and J are TRBV4-2 and TRBJ1-5; 9 bases fit TRBD1. The CDR3 length is 15 residues. Germline-derived CDR1 and CDR2 are LGHNA and YNFKEQ. Trimming cost V 1 base and J 6 bases; bases outside gene matches: 4. DNA of the CDR3: TGTGCCAGCAGCCAAGGACAGGGGGAGTTTCAGCCCCAGCATTTT. Translated, it gives CASSQGQGEFQPQHF.

The chain links TRBV28 to TRBJ2-5, with D perhaps matching TRBD2 (6 bases). The V gene lost 6 bases and the J gene lost 5 bases, with 19 bases spanning the gap. There are 15 residues in the CDR3. Germline CDR1 reads MDHEN; CDR2 reads SYDVKM. The CDR3 spells CASSYTRLVGETQYF. CDR3 nucleotides: TGTGCCAGCAGCTATACTAGACTAGTTGGGGAGACCCAGTACTTC.

This clone came up once. The V gene is TRBV7-9, the J gene TRBJ1-4; 8 bases line up with TRBD1. The germline CDR1 and CDR2 sequences are SEHNR and FQNEAQ (reference sequence). V was clipped by 7 bases and J by 7 bases; unmatched bases: 11. The length of the CDR3 is 15 residues. DNA of the CDR3: TGTGCCAGCAACGACTTACAGGGGGGGTTTGAAAAACTGTTTTTT. It is translated as CASNDLQGGFEKLFF.

The chain is built from TRBV6-1 and TRBJ2-7; the D gene is possibly TRBD2 (5 bases). Germline V gene data show CDR1 as MNHNS and CDR2 as SASEGT. Trimming shortened V by 8 bases and J by 6 bases, and 17 bases separated the two germline ends. The CDR3 totals 13 residues. CDR3 residues: CASGLAPPREQYF. Written as DNA, the CDR3 is TGTGCCAGCGGTCTAGCACCGCCCCGCGAGCAGTACTTC.

The chain links TRBV9 to TRBJ2-1; 11 positions match TRBD2. The CDR3 covers 14 residues. The J segment lost 6 bases and the V segment lost 5 bases, leaving 4 bases of the junction unmatched. Germline loops: CDR1 SGDLS, CDR2 YYNGEE. The CDR3 spells CASSSGRAFNEQFF. In DNA, the CDR3 is TGTGCCAGCAGTAGCGGGAGGGCTTTCAATGAGCAGTTCTTC.

The genes are TRBV5-6 and TRBJ2-7, with a weak D call TRBD2 (5 bases). Trimming left V 3 bases short and J 5 bases short, with 15 bases between. This CDR3 contains 14 residues. Germline CDR1 SGHDT, CDR2 YYEEEE. For the CDR3, the DNA is TGTGCCAGCAGCTACGAGGGAGTAAGGAACGAGCAGTACTTC. Its protein product is CASSYEGVRNEQYF. Complete variable domain (other parts from reference TRBV5-6 and TRBJ2-7): DAGVTQSPTHLIKTRGQQVTLRCSPKSGHDTVSWYQQALGQGPQFIFQYYEEEERQRGNFPDRFSGHQFPNYSSELNVNALLLGDSALYLCASSYEGVRNEQYFGPGTRLTVT.

V usage is TRBV28 and J usage is TRBJ1-4, with a tentative D call TRBD1 (5 bases). CDR3 length equals 17 residues. Germline values: CDR1 MDHEN, CDR2 SYDVKM. V lost 2 bases and J lost 3, with 16 bases in between. CDR3 nucleotides: TGTGCCAGCAGTTTAGGGACCGACCCCCGAGCTAATGAAAAACTGTTTTTT. Translation: CASSLGTDPRANEKLFF.

This chain connects TRBV19 to TRBJ2-5, with TRBD1 matching 7 bases. The germline CDR1 and CDR2 sequences are LNHDA and SQIVND (reference sequence). This CDR3 has 15 amino acids. After removal of 7 bases from V and 0 bases from J, the junction contained 8 bases not matched to a gene. The DNA of the CDR3 is TGTGCCAGTAAAACAGGGGCCATGTACCAAGAGACCCAGTACTTC. Protein: CASKTGAMYQETQYF.

This clone was seen once. V usage is TRBV9 and J usage is TRBJ1-4, with a possible D match to TRBD1 (5 bases). The CDR3 loop spans 14 amino acids. The germline gives CDR1 SGDLS, CDR2 YYNGEE. Trimming took off 0 bases at V and 12 bases at J, with 15 bases between the two ends. Here the CDR3 DNA reads TGTGCCAGCAGCGTAGCATCTGGTTGGGGGGAACTGTTTTTT. Encoded protein: CASSVASGWGELFF.